This T cell receptor beta chain was documented in a study of T cell responses to AZD1222 COVID-19 vaccine. Study-wide findings and caveats: Most donors were white British, females outnumbered males, and clonal diversity was possibly underestimated. Unmutated variant regions reportedly attract nearly half of all spike-specific TCRs.

V trimming: 0 bases; J trimming: 0 bases; junction bases outside the gene matches: 6. The length of the CDR3 is 16 residues. The germline V gene has CDR1 SGHDT and CDR2 YYEEEE. Profiled with immunoSEQ multiplex PCR; TCRdb holds only in-frame clones, not every one. This table holds around 150,000 clones, approximately 85% found once. This clone showed up just a few times. Its specificity is not known. The chain has TRBV5-6 and TRBJ2-7; TRBD1 aligns across 7 bases. This TCR was recovered from an adult who received the MenACWY meningococcal vaccine as a control. Sequencing used peripheral blood, obtained 28 days after the second dose of the MenACWY control vaccine. The CDR3 protein is CASSLAGTVNSYEQYF. For the CDR3, the DNA is TGTGCCAGCAGCTTGGCGGGGACAGTGAACTCCTACGAGCAGTACTTC.